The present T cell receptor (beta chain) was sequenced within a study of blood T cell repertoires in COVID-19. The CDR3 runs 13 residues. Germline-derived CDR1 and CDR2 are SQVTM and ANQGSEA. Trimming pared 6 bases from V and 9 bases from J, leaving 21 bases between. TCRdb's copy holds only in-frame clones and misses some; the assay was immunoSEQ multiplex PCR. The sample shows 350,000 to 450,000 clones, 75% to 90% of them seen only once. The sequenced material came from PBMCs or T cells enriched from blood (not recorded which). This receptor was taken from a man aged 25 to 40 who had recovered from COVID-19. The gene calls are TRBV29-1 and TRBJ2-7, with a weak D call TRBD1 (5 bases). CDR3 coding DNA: TGCAGCGTCGAGCAGCCTGAAGCGCAGGGGCAGTACTTC. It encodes CSVEQPEAQGQYF.